A selection of T cell receptor beta chains follows, all from one sample in a study of type 1 regulatory T cells. TCRdb used MiXCR to reprocess the reads, holding one entry per CDR3 protein. This sample yields tens of thousands of distinct CDR3 sequences, of which roughly 60% are seen a single time; about 2% belongs to the top ten. These receptors have no identified antigens. The sample was cultured non-Tr1 T cells, either the whole culture or a sorted T cell fraction (not recorded which). These receptors originate from a human donor in good health. CDR3s include the opening cysteine and the closing phenylalanine or tryptophan. Fields, in order: CDR3 DNA, CDR3 protein, clone size, J gene, D gene, V gene. A D gene is named only where the DNA matches it firmly. Clone size is shown for a subset of rows, as once, few, many or a class of expanded clone.

TGTGCCAGCAGACCCATGACTAGCGGGAGCATGCAGTTCTTC | CASRPMTSGSMQFF | - | TRBJ2-1 | TRBD2 | TRBV12-3/TRBV12-4
TGCAGTGCTAAGAGCAGTTCTGGGATCGGTAGCACTGAAGCTTTCTTT | CSAKSSSGIGSTEAFF | - | TRBJ1-1 | - | TRBV20-1
TGCAGCCCCAAAAGGGGGGGCACTGAAGCTTTCTTT | CSPKRGGTEAFF | few | TRBJ1-1 | - | TRBV20-1
TGTGCCAGCAGTTTATCGGGGGCGGGAGGGCCTTACGAGCAGTACTTC | CASSLSGAGGPYEQYF | - | TRBJ2-7 | TRBD2 | TRBV27
TGTGCCAGCAGTGAAGCGAGGGACTACAATGAGCAGTTCTTC | CASSEARDYNEQFF | - | TRBJ2-1 | - | TRBV6-1
TGCGCCAGCAGCTTGCTGGGGGAGGACCGACAGTTCTTC | CASSLLGEDRQFF | - | TRBJ2-1 | - | TRBV5-1
TGCAGTGCTCCCACCACTCTGACCTACGAGCAGTACTTC | CSAPTTLTYEQYF | - | TRBJ2-7 | - | TRBV20-1
TGCGCCAGCAGCGATTGGAGGGGGCGGGAGGCAGGAGGTACGCAGTATTTT | CASSDWRGREAGGTQYF | - | TRBJ2-3 | - | TRBV5-1
TGCGCCAGCAGCTTGGATGCGGCTACCCTGGGCCACGAGCAGTACTTC | CASSLDAATLGHEQYF | - | TRBJ2-7 | - | TRBV5-1
TGTGCCAGCAGTCCCCGGGACAGGGGAATGAAAGAACTGTTTTTT | CASSPRDRGMKELFF | - | TRBJ1-4 | TRBD1 | TRBV3-1
TGTGCCAGCAGCTTAGCAGGGCAGATAGATGGCTACACCTTC | CASSLAGQIDGYTF | - | TRBJ1-2 | - | TRBV7-2
TGTGCCAGCAGTGAAGGGTGGGCTAGCGGGAGCTCCTACGAGCAGTACTTC | CASSEGWASGSSYEQYF | - | TRBJ2-7 | TRBD2 | TRBV6-1
TGTGCCAGCAGTTACAAGGGACCCATGAACACCGGGGAGCTGTTTTTT | CASSYKGPMNTGELFF | - | TRBJ2-2 | - | TRBV6-2/TRBV6-3
TGCAGCGTTCCGGTATCTGATAACTATGGCTACACCTTC | CSVPVSDNYGYTF | few | TRBJ1-2 | - | TRBV29-1
TGTGCCAGCAGTCTTCAGGGAGATACGCAGTATTTT | CASSLQGDTQYF | - | TRBJ2-3 | - | TRBV2
TGTGCCAGCAGACGCGGGACTAGCGGTTACGAGCAGTACTTC | CASRRGTSGYEQYF | few | TRBJ2-7 | TRBD2 | TRBV2
TGCAGTGCTAGAGTAATTAAGGGTCGGGAGACCCAGTACTTC | CSARVIKGRETQYF | - | TRBJ2-5 | - | TRBV20-1
TGCAGCGTTGAAGGGGGTGGCGATACCTACGAGCAGTGCTTC | CSVEGGGDTYEQCF | - | TRBJ2-7 | - | TRBV29-1
TGTGCCAGCAGCAGCCCTGGGATCTCTGGGGCCAACGTCCTGACTTTC | CASSSPGISGANVLTF | - | TRBJ2-6 | - | TRBV7-3
TGTGCCAGCAGCGTAGATGGGTTGGATACGCAGTATTTT | CASSVDGLDTQYF | - | TRBJ2-3 | - | TRBV9
TGTGCCAGCAGCGTAGGGGCGACGGGGGCCAACGTCCTGACTTTC | CASSVGATGANVLTF | few | TRBJ2-6 | - | TRBV9
TGTGCCAGCTCACCTGGGACAACCTCCTACGAGCAGTACTTC | CASSPGTTSYEQYF | many | TRBJ2-7 | - | TRBV18
TGTGCCAGCAGTCCCCTCCTGGGGGCCCAGCTAGCGGCTGCCTACAATGAGCAGTTCTTC | CASSPLLGAQLAAAYNEQFF | - | TRBJ2-1 | - | TRBV12-3/TRBV12-4
TGTGCCAGCAGCTCTGGGGGGAGAGTGGACACCGGGGAGCTGTTTTTT | CASSSGGRVDTGELFF | once | TRBJ2-2 | - | TRBV5-4
TGTGCCAGCAGCCCAGAAGGGACTTTAGGATTGGATACGCAGTATTTT | CASSPEGTLGLDTQYF | - | TRBJ2-3 | - | TRBV7-2
TGCGCCAGCAGCCAAGCGGGACTAGCGGGAGTCGAGCAGTACTTC | CASSQAGLAGVEQYF | - | TRBJ2-7 | TRBD2 | TRBV4-1
TGCAGTGCAAACCGGGACAGAAATCAGCCCCAGCATTTT | CSANRDRNQPQHF | - | TRBJ1-5 | TRBD1 | TRBV20-1
TGTGCCAGTAGTAAGGCCGTTGTGTTGGGGGGAACTGAAGCTTTCTTT | CASSKAVVLGGTEAFF | many | TRBJ1-1 | - | TRBV19
TGTGCCAGCAGCTTCCGGGACAGTAATGAAAAACTGTTTTTT | CASSFRDSNEKLFF | - | TRBJ1-4 | TRBD1 | TRBV7-2
TGTGCCAGCAGTTACCAAGGGACAGGGGGTAGTAATGAGCAGTTCTTC | CASSYQGTGGSNEQFF | - | TRBJ2-1 | TRBD1 | TRBV6-6
TGTGCCAGCACCCGCGGGACAGGGGTTTACGAGCAGTACTTC | CASTRGTGVYEQYF | - | TRBJ2-7 | TRBD1 | TRBV7-2
TGTGCCAGCAGCTTCAGTGCAACTAATGAAAAACTGTTTTTT | CASSFSATNEKLFF | few | TRBJ1-4 | - | TRBV7-9
TGTGCCATCAGTGAGCCAGACCGGGGCTATGGCTACACCTTC | CAISEPDRGYGYTF | - | TRBJ1-2 | - | TRBV10-3
TGTGCCAGTACCCTTACAGGGGCTGGAAACACCATATATTTT | CASTLTGAGNTIYF | - | TRBJ1-3 | TRBD1 | TRBV3-1
TGTGCCAGCAGTTCCGGGACAGCTAGCTCCTACGAGCAGTACTTC | CASSSGTASSYEQYF | - | TRBJ2-7 | TRBD1 | TRBV6-6
TGCAGTGCTAGAGACCGGGACAGGGGGGGGTCACCCCTCCACTTT | CSARDRDRGGSPLHF | - | TRBJ1-6 | TRBD1 | TRBV20-1
TGTGCCAGCTCACCGGGACAAACCTACGAGCAGTACTTC | CASSPGQTYEQYF | - | TRBJ2-7 | - | TRBV18
TGTGCCAGCAGCCAAGATCCCACTACCCGAGTAGGGTCCTACAATGAGCAGTTCTTC | CASSQDPTTRVGSYNEQFF | - | TRBJ2-1 | - | TRBV4-2
- | CASSSSGPIYEQYF | - | TRBJ2-7 | - | TRBV6-2/TRBV6-3
TGCAGCGCCGGGGGGACTAGCGGTAACAATGAGCAGTTCTTC | CSAGGTSGNNEQFF | few | TRBJ2-1 | TRBD2 | TRBV29-1
TGCGCCAGCAGCTTTTCCACTAGCGGCTACAATGAGCAGTTCTTC | CASSFSTSGYNEQFF | few | TRBJ2-1 | TRBD2 | TRBV5-1
TGCGCCAGCAGCTTGCAGGCTAGCGGACACAAAGGGACCGGGGAGCTGTTTTTT | CASSLQASGHKGTGELFF | - | TRBJ2-2 | TRBD2 | TRBV5-1
TGCAGTGCTAGAACAACAAATGGAGGCACTGAAGCTTTCTTT | CSARTTNGGTEAFF | - | TRBJ1-1 | - | TRBV20-1
TGTGCCAGCAATCCCCCAAACAGAATCAACTATGGCTACACCTTC | CASNPPNRINYGYTF | few | TRBJ1-2 | - | TRBV6-1
TGCAGTGCTAGCGGGAGCGTCTACGAGCAGTACTTC | CSASGSVYEQYF | - | TRBJ2-7 | - | TRBV20-1
TGCAGTGCCCGGGGACTAGCGGGAGAAGTCTACGAGCAGTACTTC | CSARGLAGEVYEQYF | few | TRBJ2-7 | TRBD2 | TRBV20-1
TGTGCCAGCAGCTTAGGGGGCCCTAGGGGCAATGAGCAGTTCTTC | CASSLGGPRGNEQFF | - | TRBJ2-1 | - | TRBV7-3
TGCAGTGCTACACCGGGACTAGCGGGAGGGGGAAACGAGCAGTACTTC | CSATPGLAGGGNEQYF | - | TRBJ2-7 | TRBD2 | TRBV20-1
TGCAGTGCTACGGGGGTAGGTCAGCCCCAGCATTTT | CSATGVGQPQHF | - | TRBJ1-5 | - | TRBV20-1
TGTGCCAGCAGTGGCGGAGAGAACCAAGAGACCCAGTACTTC | CASSGGENQETQYF | few | TRBJ2-5 | - | TRBV2
TGTGCCATCAATACGGGAGACGGTAATGAGCAGTTCTTC | CAINTGDGNEQFF | - | TRBJ2-1 | - | TRBV10-3
TGTGCCAGCAGCAAACTGGGTAGCCGAGAGACCCAGTACTTC | CASSKLGSRETQYF | - | TRBJ2-5 | - | TRBV7-8
TGTGCCAGCAGCCGCGGGATCTACGAGCAGTACTTC | CASSRGIYEQYF | - | TRBJ2-7 | - | TRBV12-3/TRBV12-4
TGTGCCACCAGCAGAGATAGGCAGACCCAGTACTTC | CATSRDRQTQYF | - | TRBJ2-5 | - | TRBV15
TGTGTCACCAGTGATCCGGCGGCTAGCGGGAGCCGTGAGCAGTTCTTC | CVTSDPAASGSREQFF | - | TRBJ2-1 | TRBD2 | TRBV24-1
TGCAGTGCTATGGGACTAGCGAACACCGGGGAGCTGTTTTTT | CSAMGLANTGELFF | - | TRBJ2-2 | TRBD2 | TRBV20-1
TGTGCCAGCAGCGCCTGGGGGACTGTAGACACCGGGGAGCTGTTTTTT | CASSAWGTVDTGELFF | few | TRBJ2-2 | - | TRBV5-6
TGTGCCAGTGGTTCAGGGGTTGCAACTAATGAAAAACTGTTTTTT | CASGSGVATNEKLFF | - | TRBJ1-4 | - | TRBV6-1
TGTGCCAGCAGCCAAGATGGACTAGCGGGAGAGACCCAGTACTTC | CASSQDGLAGETQYF | - | TRBJ2-5 | TRBD2 | TRBV3-1
TGTGCCAGCAGCCCAGATGGACTAGCGGGAGGACGCACAGATACGCAGTATTTT | CASSPDGLAGGRTDTQYF | - | TRBJ2-3 | TRBD2 | TRBV7-3